What follows is one T cell receptor (beta chain) and its context. The antigen is unknown. This entry is derived from a study of cytomegalovirus exposure and HLA in healthy donors. V was clipped by 1 base and J by 4 bases; unmatched bases: 10. This CDR3 has 17 residues. Germline V gives CDR1 SEHNR, CDR2 FQNEAQ (reference sequence). In the PCR, 60 Vbeta and 13 Jbeta primers were used. Only in-frame clones appear in the TCRdb table, and some are missing; sequencing was by immunoSEQ multiplex PCR. The sample has around 170,000 clones; over 75% are singletons. Study conclusions and caveats: Reportedly, TCR beta sequences accurately predicted HLA-A and HLA-B alleles in most subjects. The study found most TCR sequences rare, yet found some public TCRs in many donors.

The sequenced material came from PBMCs. The chain couples TRBV7-9 to TRBJ1-3; TRBD1 matches at 7 bases. This clonotype was sampled from a man between 50 and 59 years old in good health and CMV-seropositive. The CDR3 coding sequence is TGTGCCAGCAGCTTAGGACAGGGAACAAATTCGGGAAACACCATATATTTT. As protein: CASSLGQGTNSGNTIYF.